The clone carrying this TCR beta chain was counted between two and nine times. Its specificity is unknown. A process of 5'RACE template switching, which added a universal primer site and UMIs, was used to make TCR cDNA. TCRdb reanalysed the 5' RACE reads using MiXCR and keeps one entry per CDR3 protein. This repertoire shows about 340,000 distinct CDR3 sequences, around 13% found once; its top ten account for roughly 3.1%. This sample is part of a study of T cells after yellow fever vaccination. Overall study: The SMART-Seq v4 Ultra Low Input method served to prepare the low-cell-number fractions. Study conclusions and caveats: Once the booster was given, most primary-vaccination clones reappeared, at 95% to 98% for CD4 and 88% for CD8. FACS-sorted repertoires might harbor abundant contaminating clonotypes from the bulk population.

The germline CDR1 and CDR2 sequences are SGHRS and YFSETQ. The CDR3 has 16 residues. The V and J ends lost 7 bases and 5 bases, in that order; junction bases with no gene match: 15. This sequence originates from a man between 18 and 29 years old who received the YFV17D yellow fever vaccine. The genes are TRBV5-1 and TRBJ1-1; 9 bases agree with TRBD1. Sequencing was performed on CD4+ T cells sorted from PBMCs, taken 15 days after the yellow fever booster vaccination. In DNA, the CDR3 is TGCGCCAGCGGCGCCGGTACAGGGGGCCCAGGGACTGAAGCTTTCTTT. Protein product: CASGAGTGGPGTEAFF.